This T cell receptor (beta chain) is drawn from a study of patients and donors after allogeneic stem cell transplantation. MiXCR was run by TCRdb on the RT-PCR reads, yielding one entry per CDR3 protein. The sample records some 200,000 distinct CDR3 sequences, less than 45% being singletons. The CDR3 sequence is 17 residues long. Germline V gives CDR1 SGHRS, CDR2 YFSETQ. Deletions cut 3 bases from V and 0 bases from J, with 18 bases between. Sequences were obtained from blood, either unsorted or a sorted T cell fraction (not recorded which). V and J are TRBV5-1 and TRBJ1-1; D gene unclear. This clonotype was sampled from a human donor who was either an allogeneic HSCT recipient or a stem cell or donor lymphocyte infusion donor (not recorded which). It is not recorded whose cells these are; they may come from a transplant donor. The CDR3 nucleotides are TGCGCCAGCAGCTCGACTGGCCGGGGTGACATGAACACTGAAGCTTTCTTT. Translation: CASSSTGRGDMNTEAFF.